One and the same sample provided the 31 T cell receptor beta chains below, sequenced in a study of blood T cell repertoires in COVID-19. Profiled with immunoSEQ multiplex PCR; TCRdb holds only in-frame clones, not every one. Counted here are roughly 180,000 clones, approximately 89% occurring once; the ten biggest clones make up about 3.9%. Sequenced: peripheral blood. Receptors originate from a woman in her twenties or thirties with acute or convalescent COVID-19.

This clone appeared a single time. The V call is TRBV20-1, the J call TRBJ2-3; D not certain. Between the trimmed V and J ends, which lost 6 bases and 10 bases, there was a span of 5 bases. The CDR3 spans 8 residues. CDR1 and CDR2 from the germline V gene are DFQATT and SNEGSKA (reference sequence). The CDR3: CSAHPQYF. CDR3 coding DNA: TGCAGTGCCCATCCGCAGTATTTT.

V is TRBV15 and J is TRBJ2-7; 7 nucleotides align to TRBD1. V gave up 8 bases and J gave up 3 bases; unmatched junction bases: 10. This CDR3 comprises 14 residues. Germline V gene lookup returns CDR1 LNHNV and CDR2 YYDKDF (reference sequence). The CDR3 loop reads CATGRDRGFYEQYF. CDR3 nucleotides: TGTGCCACCGGCCGGGACAGAGGCTTCTACGAGCAGTACTTC.

V gene TRBV6-1 combines with J gene TRBJ2-7; TRBD2 matches 12 bases. Looked up from germline, CDR1 is MNHNS and CDR2 is SASEGT. The CDR3 runs 18 residues. V gave up 1 base and J gave up 4 bases; unmatched junction bases: 11. CDR3 in DNA: TGTGCCAGCAGTGAAGAATTTACTAGCGGGAGGTGGGTTTACGAGCAGTACTTC. Translated: CASSEEFTSGRWVYEQYF.

The chain couples TRBV7-9 to TRBJ1-6; 9 bases map to TRBD1. CDR3 length: 15 amino acids. Trimming at V came to 5 bases and at J to 7 bases, leaving 6 bases not matched to a gene. Germline-derived CDR1 and CDR2 are SEHNR and FQNEAQ (reference sequence). The CDR3 DNA reads as TGTGCCAGCAGCCAAACAGGGGGCGGAAATTCACCCCTCCACTTT. Its translation: CASSQTGGGNSPLHF.

The chain combines TRBV6-5 with TRBJ1-5; possibly TRBD1 for D (6 bases). The CDR3 is 13 amino acids. Germline V CDR1 and CDR2: MNHEY, SVGAGI. Between the trimmed V and J ends, which lost 6 bases and 5 bases, there was a span of 11 bases. In nucleotides, the CDR3 is TGTGCCAGCAGGGACAGCCCAGATCAGCCCCAGCATTTT. Amino acid sequence: CASRDSPDQPQHF.

V usage is TRBV7-9 and J usage is TRBJ1-5; D gene uncertain. The CDR3 is 12 amino acids. The germline CDR1 and CDR2 sequences are SEHNR and FQNEAQ (reference sequence). Trimming stripped 5 bases from V and 3 bases from J, with 5 bases between. CDR3: CASSPHNQPQHF. In DNA, the CDR3 is TGTGCCAGCAGCCCCCACAATCAGCCCCAGCATTTT.

This chain connects TRBV12-3 or TRBV12-4 to TRBJ1-1; D is perhaps TRBD1 (6 bases). With 3 bases removed from V and 4 bases from J, the gap between germline ends came to 9 bases. The CDR3 has 13 residues. The CDR3 region is CASSFPGVTEAFF. CDR3 in DNA: TGTGCCAGCAGTTTCCCAGGGGTCACTGAAGCTTTCTTT.

The chain combines TRBV7-9 with TRBJ2-3, with 15 bases fitting TRBD2. J gave up 6 bases and V 5 bases, and 9 bases lay outside the gene matches. Germline CDR1 and CDR2: SEHNR and FQNEAQ (reference sequence). CDR3 size: 17 residues. This CDR3 is CASSLGLAGGQRDTQYF. The DNA of the CDR3 is TGTGCCAGCAGCCTGGGACTAGCGGGAGGCCAAAGGGATACGCAGTATTTT. Full variable domain (missing parts from reference TRBV7-9 and TRBJ2-3): DTGVSQNPRHKITKRGQNVTFRCDPISEHNRLYWYRQTLGQGPEFLTYFQNEAQLEKSRLLSDRFSAERPKGSFSTLEIQRTEQGDSAMYLCASSLGLAGGQRDTQYFGPGTRLTVL.

J is TRBJ2-5 and V is TRBV12-3 or TRBV12-4, with D possibly matching TRBD2 (5 bases). The V end lost 6 bases, the J end lost 0 bases, and 8 bases lay between the germline ends. The CDR3 is 13 amino acids. CDR3 nucleotide sequence: TGTGCCAGCAGCCGACTATACCAAGAGACCCAGTACTTC. Translating gives CASSRLYQETQYF.

The chain couples TRBV6-1 to TRBJ1-5, with 8 nucleotides matching TRBD1. The V and J ends lost 2 bases and 8 bases, in that order; junction bases with no gene match: 11. Germline V gives CDR1 MNHNS, CDR2 SASEGT. This CDR3 has 16 residues. In DNA form, the CDR3 reads TGTGCCAGCAGTGAAATGTGGTGGGACAGGAGTAAGCCCCAGCATTTT. Protein sequence: CASSEMWWDRSKPQHF.

The genes are TRBV5-1 and TRBJ2-3; TRBD2 might be the D (6 bases). V dropped 6 bases and J dropped 0 bases, with 14 bases sitting between them. Germline CDR1 and CDR2: SGHRS and YFSETQ. The CDR3 runs to 15 residues. The CDR3 nucleotides read TGCGCCAGCAATCAGCGGGCCCATAGCACAGATACGCAGTATTTT. Protein product: CASNQRAHSTDTQYF.

The V call is TRBV6-6, the J call TRBJ2-2, with TRBD1 matching over 9 bases. The CDR3 totals 11 residues. CDR1 and CDR2 from the germline V gene are MNHNY and SVGAGI (reference sequence). DNA of the CDR3: TGTGCTACGACAGGGGGCGGGGAGCTGTTTTTT. Translating it yields CATTGGGELFF.

The rearrangement uses TRBV5-1 and TRBJ2-1, with TRBD2 identical over 7 bases. The junction had 4 bases not matched to a gene; V was cut back by 2 bases and J by 8 bases. CDR3 length: 13 amino acids. Germline CDR1 reads SGHRS; CDR2 reads YFSETQ. CDR3 loop: CASSFAGVDEQFF. CDR3 DNA sequence: TGCGCCAGCAGCTTCGCGGGAGTGGATGAGCAGTTCTTC.

The rearrangement joins TRBV6-1 to TRBJ2-7, with D uncertain. V was shortened by 3 bases and J by 3 bases, with 12 bases between the two germline ends. CDR1 and CDR2 (germline): MNHNS, SASEGT. The CDR3 runs 14 residues. The CDR3 loop is CASSDRGSLYEQYF. The CDR3 nucleotides read TGTGCCAGCAGTGACAGAGGTTCCCTCTACGAGCAGTACTTC.

The chain links TRBV28 to TRBJ1-4; D ambiguous. V was shortened by 3 bases and J by 5 bases, with 4 bases between the two germline ends. Germline CDR1 and CDR2: MDHEN and SYDVKM. There are 12 residues in the CDR3. CDR3 DNA sequence: TGTGCCAGCAGTTTTTCGAATGAAAAACTGTTTTTT. It translates to CASSFSNEKLFF.

The chain is built from TRBV3-1 (or the pseudogene TRBV3-2) and TRBJ1-1; no definite D call. Germline assignment: CDR1 LGHDT and CDR2 YNNKEL (reference sequence). This CDR3 comprises 12 residues. Trimming pared 3 bases from V and 11 bases from J, leaving 13 bases between. CDR3 nucleotide sequence: TGTGCCAGCAGCCAGTATCCTCCTAGGGCTTTCTTT. Translated: CASSQYPPRAFF.

The chain recombines TRBV11-2 with TRBJ2-7; 12 bases map to TRBD2. Trimming cost V 5 bases and J 1 base; bases outside gene matches: 15. CDR1 SGHAT and CDR2 FQNNGV come from the germline V gene. This CDR3 region has 19 residues. CDR3 protein: CASSPNPTSGRSSSYEQYF. CDR3 bases: TGTGCCAGCAGCCCAAACCCGACTAGCGGGAGATCTAGTTCCTACGAGCAGTACTTC.

The rearrangement links TRBV5-4 to TRBJ2-1; 11 nucleotides align to TRBD2. The ends lost 3 bases at V and 4 bases at J; junction bases unmatched: 6. The length of the CDR3 is 16 residues. Germline V gene data show CDR1 as SGHNT and CDR2 as YYREEE (reference sequence). The CDR3 spells CASSSFGTSGYNEQFF. As DNA, the CDR3 is TGTGCCAGCAGCTCATTCGGGACTAGCGGATACAATGAGCAGTTCTTC.

This clone was detected once. This chain links TRBV6-5 with TRBJ2-1, with 9 bases identical to TRBD2. Germline CDR1 MNHEY, CDR2 SVGAGI. V shed 8 bases and J 4 bases; nucleotides not matched to a gene: 3. The CDR3 covers 13 residues. CDR3 DNA sequence: TGTGCCAGCCAAACTAGCGGGTACAATGAGCAGTTCTTC. This sequence encodes CASQTSGYNEQFF.

This rearrangement joins TRBV18 to TRBJ1-5; D not resolved. The length of the CDR3 is 16 residues. Trimming pared 3 bases from V and 6 bases from J, leaving 18 bases between. Germline V gene data show CDR1 as KGHSH and CDR2 as LQKENI. The CDR3 loop is CASSPFREVEGQPQHF. The CDR3 DNA sequence: TGTGCCAGCTCACCGTTTCGGGAGGTTGAGGGTCAGCCCCAGCATTTT.

Note on this clone: Other DNA sequences in this specimen translate into the identical CDR3. The CDR3 protein is CASSLVYQETQYF. The CDR3 nucleotides are TGCGCCAGCAGCTTGGTTTATCAAGAGACCCAGTACTTC. The V call is TRBV5-1, the J call TRBJ2-5; D not certain. Germline V gives CDR1 SGHRS, CDR2 YFSETQ. V lost 0 bases to trimming and J lost 2 bases, with 5 bases between them. The CDR3 extends over 13 amino acids.

This clone was counted a single time. The chain couples TRBV19 to TRBJ2-3; D ambiguous. V lost 2 bases, J lost 1 base, and 7 bases lay in between. The germline CDR1 and CDR2 sequences are LNHDA and SQIVND (reference sequence). The CDR3 covers 14 residues. The CDR3: CASSISRGTDTQYF. The CDR3 bases are TGTGCCAGTAGTATATCACGGGGCACAGATACGCAGTATTTT.

The chain has TRBV28 and TRBJ1-5; 9 positions match TRBD1. CDR3 size: 14 residues. From germline, CDR1 is MDHEN and CDR2 SYDVKM. The V and J ends lost 6 bases and 4 bases, in that order; junction bases with no gene match: 4. CDR3 sequence reads: CASRKTGGNQPQHF. CDR3 in DNA: TGTGCCAGCAGGAAGACAGGGGGGAATCAGCCCCAGCATTTT.

This chain connects TRBV3-1 (or the pseudogene TRBV3-2) to TRBJ2-7, with 7 nucleotides matching TRBD1. Germline V gives CDR1 LGHDT, CDR2 YNNKEL (reference sequence). The V and J ends lost 8 bases and 7 bases, in that order; junction bases with no gene match: 8. This CDR3 spans 12 amino acids. The CDR3 loop is CASSDRIYEQYF. The CDR3 coding sequence is TGTGCCAGCTCGGACAGGATATATGAGCAGTACTTC.

This chain joins TRBV15 and TRBJ2-3; D ambiguous. Germline CDR1 LNHNV, CDR2 YYDKDF (reference sequence). This CDR3 contains 16 residues. The ends were cut back, 0 bases at V and 0 bases at J, with 10 bases in the middle. This CDR3 reads CATSRDLAQSTDTQYF. DNA of the CDR3: TGTGCCACCAGCAGAGATCTCGCCCAGAGCACAGATACGCAGTATTTT.

The rearrangement links TRBV11-2 to TRBJ2-3; no clear D. The CDR3 contains 13 residues. Trimming removed 4 bases at V and 4 bases at J, with 9 bases between. CDR1 is SGHAT and CDR2 is FQNNGV in the germline V gene. The CDR3: CASSSSSSDTQYF. CDR3 coding DNA: TGTGCCAGCAGCTCCTCTTCGTCAGATACGCAGTATTTT.

The genes are TRBV6-2 or TRBV6-3 and TRBJ2-7; D not resolved. The CDR3 is 14 residues long. Germline lookup yields CDR1 MNHEY and CDR2 SVGEGT. Trimming pared 3 bases from V and 3 bases from J, leaving 12 bases between. DNA for the CDR3: TGTGCCAGCAGTTATGTTGGGCTTAACTACGAGCAGTACTTC. Amino acids: CASSYVGLNYEQYF.

V usage is TRBV2 and J usage is TRBJ2-3; tentatively, D is TRBD2 (5 bases). Looked up from germline, CDR1 is SNHLY and CDR2 is FYNNEI. The CDR3 is 13 residues long. Trimming removed 7 bases at V and 8 bases at J, with 16 bases between. CDR3 nucleotide sequence: TGTGCCAGCATGAGGGATCCCCTTACTACGCAGTATTTT. Amino acids: CASMRDPLTTQYF.

This clone has a handful of counts. This chain links TRBV3-1 (or the pseudogene TRBV3-2) with TRBJ2-1; no firm D call. CDR3 length equals 11 residues. Germline-derived CDR1 and CDR2 are LGHDT and YNNKEL (reference sequence). Trimming shortened V by 1 base and J by 10 bases, and 5 bases separated the two germline ends. CDR3 in DNA: TGTGCCAGCAGCCAAGTACAGGAGCAGTTCTTC. Translation gives CASSQVQEQFF.

The gene calls are TRBV28 and TRBJ2-3, with D perhaps matching TRBD2 (5 bases). CDR3 size: 15 residues. Trimming took 3 bases from V and 5 from J, leaving 15 bases between them. Germline-derived CDR1 and CDR2 are MDHEN and SYDVKM. The CDR3 here is CASSLAPGDGDTQYF. The CDR3 DNA reads as TGTGCCAGCAGTTTGGCCCCCGGGGATGGAGATACGCAGTATTTT. The variable domain in full, with the rest retrieved from reference TRBV28 and TRBJ2-3, is DVKVTQSSRYLVKRTGEKVFLECVQDMDHENMFWYRQDPGLGLRLIYFSYDVKMKEKGDIPEGYSVSREKKERFSLILESASTNQTSMYLCASSLAPGDGDTQYFGPGTRLTVL.

The chain links TRBV28 to TRBJ1-1; TRBD1 matches 7 bases. The CDR3 length is 11 residues. The ends lost 4 bases at V and 10 bases at J; junction bases unmatched: 3. The germline gives CDR1 MDHEN, CDR2 SYDVKM. As DNA, the CDR3 is TGTGCCAGCAGTTCAACAGGGGTAGCTTTCTTT. Translated, it gives CASSSTGVAFF.